This paragraph covers one TCR beta chain sequence. Per the germline V gene, CDR1 is DFQATT and CDR2 is SNEGSKA (reference sequence). J was trimmed by 6 bases and V by 2 bases; bases with no gene match: 10. This CDR3 comprises 16 residues. For CDR3 and TCR beta VDJ profiling, genomic DNA was the template used. From the reads, TCRdb called clonotypes with MiXCR, one entry per CDR3 protein. The table records 200,000 to 300,000 distinct CDR3 sequences, around 45% of them present only once. CD8+CD57+ cell expansion had been shown by flow cytometry in patients chosen for sequencing. This record belongs to a study of CD8+CD57+ T cells in acquired aplastic anemia.

Sequenced material: sorted CD4+, CD8+, or CD8+CD57+ T cells (not recorded which) from PBMCs. V usage is TRBV20-1 and J usage is TRBJ1-6; 7 nucleotides agree with TRBD1. This sequence was found in a human donor with aplastic anemia. This CDR3 is CSARTYGTEGNSPLHF. The CDR3 DNA is TGCAGTGCTAGAACCTACGGGACAGAGGGTAATTCACCCCTCCACTTT.